The rows below give T cell receptor beta chains drawn from one sample of a study of response to subunit inactivated influenza vaccine. MiXCR was run by TCRdb on the RT-PCR reads, yielding one entry per CDR3 protein. In the table there are fewer than 650,000 distinct CDR3 sequences, 10% to 15% of which are singletons. Sequenced here: PBMCs from blood, sampled roughly 6 weeks after vaccination. These receptors all come from a man aged 50 to 59 who received an inactivated influenza vaccine. Each CDR3 is given with its conserved first and last residue. Each record gives: J gene, D gene, clone size, CDR3 length, V gene, CDR3 protein, CDR3 DNA. A D gene is named only where the DNA matches it firmly. Not all rows give a size; the values are once, few, many and, for expanded clones, a class.

j_call: TRBJ1-5
d_call: NA
clone_size: few
cdr3_length: 18
v_call: TRBV12-2
cdr3_aa: CASRLGPPDREHNQPQHF
cdr3_nt: TGTGCAAGTCGCTTGGGACCCCCCGACAGGGAGCACAATCAGCCCCAGCATTTT

j_call: TRBJ1-6
d_call: NA
clone_size: few
cdr3_length: 15
v_call: TRBV7-3
cdr3_aa: CASSLRGGRRSPLHF
cdr3_nt: TGTGCCAGCAGCTTAAGGGGCGGACGTCGATCACCCCTCCACTTT

j_call: TRBJ2-1
d_call: TRBD2
clone_size: NA
cdr3_length: 15
v_call: TRBV4-3
cdr3_aa: CASSQGLAGGNEQFF
cdr3_nt: TGCGCCAGCAGCCAAGGGCTAGCGGGAGGCAATGAGCAGTTCTTC

j_call: TRBJ2-3
d_call: NA
clone_size: NA
cdr3_length: 12
v_call: TRBV29-1
cdr3_aa: CSVGAGVGTQYF
cdr3_nt: TGCAGCGTTGGGGCAGGGGTCGGTACGCAGTATTTT

j_call: TRBJ2-3
d_call: TRBD2
clone_size: few
cdr3_length: 14
v_call: TRBV20-1
cdr3_aa: CSASSGGRADTQYF
cdr3_nt: TGCAGTGCTAGTTCTGGCGGGAGGGCAGATACGCAGTATTTT

j_call: TRBJ1-5
d_call: NA
clone_size: NA
cdr3_length: 13
v_call: TRBV7-2
cdr3_aa: CASSTYSTDTQHF
cdr3_nt: TGTGCCAGCAGCACCTATAGCACAGATACGCAGCATTTT

j_call: TRBJ2-2
d_call: TRBD1
clone_size: few
cdr3_length: 16
v_call: TRBV24-1
cdr3_aa: CATSDLRTGGTGELFF
cdr3_nt: TGTGCCACCAGTGATTTGAGGACAGGGGGCACCGGGGAGCTGTTTTTT

j_call: TRBJ2-3
d_call: TRBD2
clone_size: few
cdr3_length: 17
v_call: TRBV7-9
cdr3_aa: CASRHTSGRASADTQYF
cdr3_nt: TGTGCCAGCAGACATACTAGCGGGAGGGCGTCGGCAGATACGCAGTATTTT

j_call: TRBJ2-7
d_call: TRBD2
clone_size: NA
cdr3_length: 18
v_call: TRBV4-1
cdr3_aa: CASSPRRGTSGGMYEQYF
cdr3_nt: TGCGCCAGCAGCCCTCGCCGAGGGACTAGCGGGGGGATGTACGAGCAGTACTTC

j_call: TRBJ2-2
d_call: NA
clone_size: NA
cdr3_length: 15
v_call: TRBV9
cdr3_aa: CASSVGGTNTGDLFF
cdr3_nt: TGTGCCAGCAGCGTAGGAGGGACGAACACCGGGGATCTGTTTTTT

j_call: TRBJ2-1
d_call: NA
clone_size: NA
cdr3_length: 13
v_call: TRBV28
cdr3_aa: CASSLRLTKFQFF
cdr3_nt: TGTGCCAGCAGTTTACGTCTCACGAAGTTTCAGTTCTTC

j_call: TRBJ1-2
d_call: TRBD1
clone_size: NA
cdr3_length: 14
v_call: TRBV6-1
cdr3_aa: CASTGGREIYGYTF
cdr3_nt: TGTGCCAGCACAGGGGGCCGAGAAATCTATGGCTACACCTTC

j_call: TRBJ2-1
d_call: NA
clone_size: NA
cdr3_length: 11
v_call: TRBV20-1
cdr3_aa: CSATWGNEQFF
cdr3_nt: TGCAGTGCTACATGGGGAAATGAGCAGTTCTTC

j_call: TRBJ1-1
d_call: NA
clone_size: NA
cdr3_length: 15
v_call: TRBV7-2
cdr3_aa: CASSLEGTRNTEAFF
cdr3_nt: TGTGCCAGCAGCTTGGAAGGGACCCGGAACACTGAAGCTTTCTTT

j_call: TRBJ2-3
d_call: NA
clone_size: NA
cdr3_length: 12
v_call: TRBV7-2
cdr3_aa: CASAGQADTQYF
cdr3_nt: TGTGCCAGCGCCGGGCAAGCGGATACGCAGTATTTT

j_call: TRBJ2-1
d_call: TRBD2
clone_size: NA
cdr3_length: 19
v_call: TRBV12-3/TRBV12-4
cdr3_aa: CASSPSPGTSGSSYNEQFF
cdr3_nt: TGTGCCAGCAGTCCCAGTCCCGGGACTAGCGGGAGCTCCTACAATGAGCAGTTCTTC

j_call: TRBJ2-3
d_call: NA
clone_size: NA
cdr3_length: 15
v_call: TRBV27
cdr3_aa: CASSLGSANTDTQYF
cdr3_nt: TGTGCCAGCAGCCTAGGGTCGGCCAACACAGATACGCAGTATTTT

j_call: TRBJ2-7
d_call: TRBD2
clone_size: few
cdr3_length: 14
v_call: TRBV10-3
cdr3_aa: CATSPSGSRGEQYF
cdr3_nt: TGTGCCACCAGCCCCAGCGGGAGTCGGGGCGAGCAGTACTTC

j_call: TRBJ2-3
d_call: TRBD1
clone_size: NA
cdr3_length: 16
v_call: TRBV7-2
cdr3_aa: CASSTPGQGFPYTKYF
cdr3_nt: TGTGCCAGCAGCACGCCGGGACAGGGTTTTCCTTATACGAAGTATTTT

j_call: TRBJ2-5
d_call: NA
clone_size: NA
cdr3_length: 13
v_call: TRBV10-3
cdr3_aa: CAISGDPKETQYF
cdr3_nt: TGTGCCATCAGTGGGGACCCCAAAGAGACCCAGTACTTC

j_call: TRBJ1-5
d_call: NA
clone_size: NA
cdr3_length: 13
v_call: TRBV12-3/TRBV12-4
cdr3_aa: CASRVGGVQPQHF
cdr3_nt: TGTGCCAGCAGGGTTGGGGGCGTTCAGCCCCAGCATTTT

j_call: TRBJ2-3
d_call: NA
clone_size: NA
cdr3_length: 11
v_call: TRBV7-2
cdr3_aa: CASSPSFTQYF
cdr3_nt: TGTGCCAGCAGCCCCTCCTTTACGCAGTATTTT

j_call: TRBJ1-5
d_call: NA
clone_size: NA
cdr3_length: 13
v_call: TRBV5-1
cdr3_aa: CASSRMDNQPQHF
cdr3_nt: TGCGCCAGCAGTAGGATGGATAATCAGCCCCAGCATTTT

j_call: TRBJ2-7
d_call: NA
clone_size: few
cdr3_length: 12
v_call: TRBV6-2/TRBV6-3
cdr3_aa: CASSYTIHEQYF
cdr3_nt: TGTGCCAGCAGTTACACTATTCACGAGCAGTACTTC